A single sample gave rise to the 21 T cell receptor beta chains below, sequenced in a study of radiotherapy plus CTLA-4 blockade in lung cancer. The repertoire was sequenced with immunoSEQ multiplex PCR; TCRdb's copy has only in-frame clones and lacks some. The sample yields roughly 53,000 clones, approximately 80% seen once. The sample was peripheral blood, taken from a patient treated with radiotherapy plus ipilimumab. These receptors all come from a human donor with non-small cell lung cancer who had a partial response to radiotherapy plus ipilimumab.

The rearrangement links TRBV19 to TRBJ2-7; 8 positions agree with TRBD1. Germline CDR1 and CDR2: LNHDA and SQIVND (reference sequence). V lost 3 bases to trimming and J lost 5 bases; unmatched junction nucleotides: 3. The CDR3 runs to 13 residues. The CDR3 coding sequence is TGTGCCAGTAGTATCGGGACAGGCAACGAGCAGTACTTC. Translating gives CASSIGTGNEQYF.

This clone was seen once. The V gene is TRBV19, the J gene TRBJ1-1, with D hard to call. Trimming took 4 bases from V and 4 from J, leaving 13 bases between them. The CDR3 loop spans 14 amino acids. Germline lookup yields CDR1 LNHDA and CDR2 SQIVND (reference sequence). CDR3 residues: CASSRQALGTEAFF. The CDR3 nucleotides read TGTGCCAGTAGTAGACAAGCCTTGGGCACTGAAGCTTTCTTT.

V gene TRBV4-2 combines with J gene TRBJ2-3, with 8 bases identical to TRBD2. V dropped 0 bases and J dropped 1; count of bases not matched to a gene: 6. Per the germline V gene, CDR1 is LGHNA and CDR2 is YNFKEQ. This CDR3 is built from 17 residues. CDR3 in amino acids: CASSQEISGGRTDTQYF. CDR3 nucleotide sequence: TGTGCCAGCAGCCAAGAGATAAGCGGGGGCCGCACAGATACGCAGTATTTT.

The CDR3 DNA sequence: TGCGCCAGCAGCGAGATGCCATTAGCGGGGATCTACAATGAGCAGTTCTTC. It translates to CASSEMPLAGIYNEQFF. This chain connects TRBV5-1 to TRBJ2-1, with 8 bases fitting TRBD2. The trim removed 4 bases at V and 3 bases at J, leaving 12 bases unmatched. The CDR3 spans 17 residues. CDR1 and CDR2 (germline): SGHRS, YFSETQ.

The genes are TRBV19 and TRBJ2-3, with a weak D call TRBD1 (5 bases). Germline CDR1 LNHDA, CDR2 SQIVND (reference sequence). The CDR3 runs to 17 residues. Trimming took off 3 bases at V and 1 base at J, with 17 bases between the two ends. CDR3 region: CASSMSARGAGTDTQYF. The CDR3 region has the DNA TGTGCCAGTAGTATGAGTGCTAGGGGTGCGGGCACAGATACGCAGTATTTT.

V gene TRBV11-3 combines with J gene TRBJ2-7, with 8 bases fitting TRBD1. V dropped 5 bases and J dropped 1; count of bases not matched to a gene: 4. This CDR3 spans 14 amino acids. The germline CDR1 and CDR2 sequences are SGHNT and YENEEA. The CDR3: CASSPGQGSYEQYF. In DNA, the CDR3 is TGTGCCAGCAGCCCCGGACAGGGATCCTACGAGCAGTACTTC.

The rearrangement links TRBV28 to TRBJ2-5; D is possibly TRBD2 (5 bases). Germline loops: CDR1 MDHEN, CDR2 SYDVKM. The V end was cut by 3 bases, the J end by 0 bases, with 11 bases between. There are 15 residues in the CDR3. The CDR3: CASSLSGPHQETQYF. The CDR3 coding sequence is TGTGCCAGCAGTTTGAGCGGACCACACCAAGAGACCCAGTACTTC. The whole variable domain, filled in from reference TRBV28 and TRBJ2-5, reads DVKVTQSSRYLVKRTGEKVFLECVQDMDHENMFWYRQDPGLGLRLIYFSYDVKMKEKGDIPEGYSVSREKKERFSLILESASTNQTSMYLCASSLSGPHQETQYFGPGTRLLVL.

Here the CDR3 reads CASSPTGPPQHF. CDR3 coding DNA: TGTGCCAGCTCACCAACAGGGCCGCCCCAGCATTTT. This chain uses TRBV18 with TRBJ1-5; tentatively, D is TRBD1 (6 bases). V was pared by 2 bases and J by 9 bases, with 8 bases between. CDR1 and CDR2 (germline): KGHSH, LQKENI. The CDR3 runs to 12 residues.

This chain joins TRBV19 and TRBJ2-1; possible D gene TRBD1, 6 bases. V gave up 5 bases and J gave up 8 bases, with 25 bases separating them. CDR1 is LNHDA, CDR2 SQIVND, per germline (reference sequence). This CDR3 is built from 17 residues. CDR3 sequence (DNA): TGTGCCAGTAGTTCCTACAAACACAGGGCCGCGGGCGATGAGCAGTTCTTC. It yields the protein CASSSYKHRAAGDEQFF. Complete variable domain (other parts from reference TRBV19 and TRBJ2-1): DGGITQSPKYLFRKEGQNVTLSCEQNLNHDAMYWYRQDPGQGLRLIYYSQIVNDFQKGDIAEGYSVSREKKESFPLTVTSAQKNPTAFYLCASSSYKHRAAGDEQFFGPGTRLTVL.

The chain carries TRBV5-4 and TRBJ2-5; 7 bases line up with TRBD1. This CDR3 has 15 amino acids. V dropped 4 bases and J dropped 4; count of bases not matched to a gene: 10. The germline V gene encodes CDR1 SGHNT and CDR2 YYREEE (reference sequence). This CDR3 is CASSITTGAGETQYF. CDR3 bases: TGTGCCAGCAGCATTACTACAGGGGCGGGAGAGACCCAGTACTTC.

The rearrangement joins TRBV19 to TRBJ1-5, with 8 positions matching TRBD1. This CDR3 region has 14 residues. The junction had 11 bases not matched to a gene; V was cut back by 10 bases and J by 6 bases. Germline V gene data show CDR1 as LNHDA and CDR2 as SQIVND (reference sequence). The CDR3 reads CATGPGGESQPQHF. CDR3 DNA sequence: TGTGCCACCGGGCCAGGGGGCGAGAGTCAGCCCCAGCATTTT.

The chain couples TRBV12-5 to TRBJ2-2; 9 bases fit TRBD1. V was clipped by 0 bases and J by 4 bases; unmatched bases: 9. CDR1 and CDR2 (germline): LGHNT, FRNRAP. The CDR3 has 18 residues. Here the CDR3 DNA reads TGTGCTAGTGGTTTGGTACGGGAATGGACAGGGGTCACCGGGGAGCTGTTTTTT. Its translation: CASGLVREWTGVTGELFF.

V gene TRBV19 combines with J gene TRBJ2-2, with 8 bases aligning to TRBD1. The germline V gene encodes CDR1 LNHDA and CDR2 SQIVND (reference sequence). V was clipped by 3 bases and J by 6 bases; unmatched bases: 3. The CDR3 totals 14 residues. CDR3 coding DNA: TGTGCCAGTAGTATCCAGGGGGCGGCCGGGGAGCTGTTTTTT. Its protein product is CASSIQGAAGELFF.

This clone showed up just a few times. The V and J genes are TRBV2 and TRBJ2-5, with 9 bases fitting TRBD2. The CDR3 covers 17 residues. The germline CDR1 and CDR2 sequences are SNHLY and FYNNEI. V was pared by 5 bases and J by 4 bases, with 14 bases of the junction left unmatched. CDR3 region: CASSRLVGGGATETQYF. Here the CDR3 DNA reads TGTGCCAGCAGTCGACTTGTAGGCGGGGGGGCCACAGAGACCCAGTACTTC.

This chain joins TRBV5-4 and TRBJ2-1; the match to TRBD2 covers 10 bases. The J segment lost 3 bases and the V segment lost 6 bases, leaving 9 bases of the junction unmatched. The CDR3 length is 16 residues. Germline CDR1 reads SGHNT; CDR2 reads YYREEE (reference sequence). The CDR3 DNA reads as TGTGCCAGCACCGACTGGTCTAGCGGGGGCTACAATGAGCAGTTCTTC. It translates to CASTDWSSGGYNEQFF.

V and J are TRBV7-7 and TRBJ1-3, with 9 bases that match TRBD1. Trimming took 5 bases from V and 4 from J; bases not matched to a gene: 3. This CDR3 is built from 14 residues. Per the germline V gene, CDR1 is SSHAT and CDR2 is FNYEAQ (reference sequence). The DNA for the CDR3 is TGTGCCAGCAGCCCCGGGACAGGGGGAAACACCATATATTTT. Translated: CASSPGTGGNTIYF.

This clone was observed once. The gene calls are TRBV5-1 and TRBJ2-7; D might be TRBD1 (6 bases). V gave up 4 bases and J gave up 2 bases, with 13 bases separating them. The CDR3 has 14 amino acids. Germline V gene sequence: CDR1 SGHRS, CDR2 YFSETQ. The CDR3 DNA reads as TGCGCCAGCAGCCCCGACAGGACCCCCTACGAGCAGTACTTC. Encoded protein: CASSPDRTPYEQYF.

Only one count was recorded for this clone. The chain carries TRBV6-1 and TRBJ1-2; TRBD1 aligns across 7 bases. Germline values: CDR1 MNHNS, CDR2 SASEGT. There are 13 residues in the CDR3. After removal of 2 bases from V and 3 bases from J, the junction contained 0 bases not matched to a gene. CDR3: CASSEQGDYGYTF. CDR3 in DNA: TGTGCCAGCAGTGAACAGGGGGACTATGGCTACACCTTC.

The chain joins TRBV25-1 to TRBJ1-4; 7 nucleotides match TRBD1. V shed 5 bases and J 6 bases; nucleotides not matched to a gene: 6. Germline V gives CDR1 MGHDK, CDR2 SYGVNS. This CDR3 contains 14 residues. The CDR3 DNA reads as TGTGCCAGCAGTCCCTGGACAGGCCATGAAAAACTGTTTTTT. It translates to CASSPWTGHEKLFF.

The chain has TRBV5-8 and TRBJ1-1, with D hard to call. Germline loops: CDR1 SGHTS, CDR2 YDEGEE. The CDR3 totals 11 residues. V gave up 10 bases and J gave up 0 bases, with 7 bases separating them. The CDR3 region is CASRMNTEAFF. The CDR3 nucleotides are TGTGCCTCCAGAATGAACACTGAAGCTTTCTTT.

J is TRBJ2-1 and V is TRBV9; 11 positions match TRBD2. V gave up 3 bases and J gave up 10 bases; unmatched junction bases: 9. Germline V gene data show CDR1 as SGDLS and CDR2 as YYNGEE. The CDR3 loop spans 15 amino acids. The CDR3 DNA is TGTGCCAGCAGCGATAGCGGGGGGGCGGGTTGGGAGCAGTTCTTC. Its protein is CASSDSGGAGWEQFF.